Following are 18 T cell receptor beta chains from one sample sequenced in a study of blood T cell repertoires in COVID-19. Only in-frame clones appear in the TCRdb table, and some are missing; sequencing was by immunoSEQ multiplex PCR. The table records tens of thousands of clones, more than 70% of them present only once. The sample taken for sequencing was peripheral blood. The source of these receptors is a man between 65 and 80 years old with COVID-19, enrolled during active disease.

The rearrangement links TRBV5-1 to TRBJ2-2; no clear D. Trimming left V 4 bases short and J 2 bases short, with 12 bases between. CDR3 length: 15 amino acids. Germline V lookup: CDR1 SGHRS, CDR2 YFSETQ. The CDR3 nucleotides read TGCGCCAGCAGCCAATCTAGGCCCAACACCGGGGAGCTGTTTTTT. This codes for CASSQSRPNTGELFF.

This clone has just a few counts. V gene TRBV20-1 combines with J gene TRBJ1-6, with no clear D. Germline V CDR1 and CDR2: DFQATT, SNEGSKA (reference sequence). The germline V and J ends were trimmed by 3 bases and 1 base, with 10 bases remaining between them. This CDR3 comprises 15 residues. This CDR3 reads CSASPRGSYNSPLHF. In nucleotides, the CDR3 is TGCAGTGCTAGTCCCCGGGGTTCCTATAATTCACCCCTCCACTTT.

For this clone: This may stem from a read error, because a much larger clone lies one nucleotide away. This chain connects TRBV2 to TRBJ1-5, with 9 bases identical to TRBD1. The J segment lost 5 bases and the V segment lost 5 bases, leaving 1 base of the junction unmatched. This CDR3 has 13 residues. CDR1 and CDR2 (germline): SNHLY, FYNNEI. The CDR3 bases are TGTGCCAGCAGTCGGGACAGGGATCAGCCCCAGCATTTT. Encoded protein: CASSRDRDQPQHF.

This chain connects TRBV7-2 to TRBJ2-7; possibly TRBD2 for D (5 bases). The CDR3 loop spans 15 amino acids. V lost 1 base and J 2 bases, leaving 12 bases between the germline ends. Germline CDR1 and CDR2: SGHTA and FQGNSA. CDR3 residues: CASSLDPGGPYEQYF. In DNA, the CDR3 is TGTGCCAGCAGCTTAGACCCCGGAGGTCCCTACGAGCAGTACTTC. Full variable domain (missing parts from reference TRBV7-2 and TRBJ2-7): GAGVSQSPSNKVTEKGKDVELRCDPISGHTALYWYRQSLGQGLEFLIYFQGNSAPDKSGLPSDRFSAERTGGSVSTLTIQRTQQEDSAVYLCASSLDPGGPYEQYFGPGTRLTVT.

V and J are TRBV4-1 and TRBJ2-5, with 13 positions matching TRBD2. V dropped 3 bases and J dropped 4; count of bases not matched to a gene: 5. The germline gives CDR1 MGHRA, CDR2 YSYEKL. This CDR3 spans 16 amino acids. CDR3 nucleotides: TGCGCCAGCAGCCAGCTGGGACTAGCGGGAAGAGAGACCCAGTACTTC. Its translation: CASSQLGLAGRETQYF.

This chain joins TRBV6-2 or TRBV6-3 and TRBJ1-6; 10 positions match TRBD1. The CDR3 has 16 residues. Trimming cost V 6 bases and J 6 bases; bases outside gene matches: 8. Germline lookup yields CDR1 MNHEY and CDR2 SVGEGT. Here the CDR3 reads CASSRMRDRGNSPLHF. As DNA, the CDR3 is TGTGCCAGCAGCCGAATGCGGGACAGGGGTAATTCACCCCTCCACTTT.

The J gene is TRBJ2-2, the V gene TRBV2; TRBD1 is a possible D gene (5 bases). CDR3 length equals 13 residues. Germline V CDR1 and CDR2: SNHLY, FYNNEI. Deletions cut 7 bases from V and 6 bases from J, with 12 bases between. The CDR3 loop reads CASKLQGPGELFF. Written as DNA, the CDR3 is TGTGCCAGCAAATTGCAGGGTCCCGGGGAGCTGTTTTTT.

The chain combines TRBV9 with TRBJ2-2; 8 bases line up with TRBD1. The germline V gene encodes CDR1 SGDLS and CDR2 YYNGEE. V shed 4 bases and J 1 base; nucleotides not matched to a gene: 6. The CDR3 runs 16 residues. In DNA form, the CDR3 reads TGTGCCAGCAGCCCTTGGACAGGGATGAACACCGGGGAGCTGTTTTTT. It specifies CASSPWTGMNTGELFF.

The chain joins TRBV19 to TRBJ2-5, with D perhaps matching TRBD1 (6 bases). Trimming stripped 5 bases from V and 4 bases from J, with 17 bases between. The CDR3 runs 15 residues. Germline CDR1 and CDR2: LNHDA and SQIVND (reference sequence). The CDR3 loop is CASSPRLAGVETQYF. The CDR3 DNA follows: TGTGCCAGTAGTCCCCGCCTGGCAGGGGTAGAGACCCAGTACTTC.

The V and J genes are TRBV5-1 and TRBJ1-5; no definite D call. This CDR3 has 19 amino acids. CDR1 SGHRS and CDR2 YFSETQ come from the germline V gene. V was trimmed by 4 bases and J by 1 base, leaving 24 bases between them. DNA for the CDR3: TGCGCCAGCAGCGAAAGTCCAAAATTACAGCATTCGAGCAATCAGCCCCAGCATTTT. Protein product: CASSESPKLQHSSNQPQHF.

This rearrangement joins TRBV9 to TRBJ2-1; possibly TRBD1 for D (6 bases). The germline V gene has CDR1 SGDLS and CDR2 YYNGEE. The CDR3 loop spans 14 amino acids. The V end lost 0 bases, the J end lost 3 bases, and 7 bases lay between the germline ends. CDR3 DNA: TGTGCCAGCAGCGTAGCACAGGGCTACAATGAGCAGTTCTTC. It codes for CASSVAQGYNEQFF.

This chain uses TRBV29-1 with TRBJ1-1; D gene unclear. Between the trimmed V and J ends, which lost 3 bases and 1 base, there was a span of 6 bases. Germline V gene lookup returns CDR1 SQVTM and CDR2 ANQGSEA. This CDR3 spans 12 amino acids. The CDR3 loop is CSVDRSNTEAFF. CDR3 nucleotides: TGCAGCGTTGACAGATCGAACACTGAAGCTTTCTTT.

The rearrangement uses TRBV6-1 and TRBJ1-5; D uncertain. The V end was cut by 4 bases, the J end by 0 bases, with 16 bases between. This CDR3 is built from 17 residues. Germline V gene sequence: CDR1 MNHNS, CDR2 SASEGT. The CDR3 protein is CASSGWTGTYSNQPQHF. The CDR3, as DNA: TGTGCCAGCAGTGGGTGGACGGGAACCTATAGCAATCAGCCCCAGCATTTT.

V is TRBV7-9 and J is TRBJ1-1; D is undetermined. The length of the CDR3 is 15 residues. CDR1 is SEHNR, CDR2 FQNEAQ, per germline (reference sequence). Trimming took off 4 bases at V and 1 base at J, with 13 bases between the two ends. The CDR3 DNA reads as TGTGCCAGCAGCTCGGAGGTTCGGGGGAACACTGAAGCTTTCTTT. Amino acids: CASSSEVRGNTEAFF.

This chain links TRBV6-1 with TRBJ2-3, with 9 bases aligning to TRBD2. The V segment lost 1 base and the J segment 1 base; nucleotides outside the gene matches: 3. Germline V gene sequence: CDR1 MNHNS, CDR2 SASEGT. The CDR3 runs 16 residues. The CDR3 nucleotides read TGTGCCAGCAGTGAAGGGGCGGGAGGGGGCACAGATACGCAGTATTTT. This sequence encodes CASSEGAGGGTDTQYF.

The chain couples TRBV7-3 to TRBJ1-1; D gene unclear. CDR3 length: 15 amino acids. CDR1 is SGHTA and CDR2 is FQGTGA in the germline V gene. V shed 2 bases and J shed 0 bases, with 10 bases lying between them. The CDR3 is CASSLGFTMNTEAFF. In nucleotides, the CDR3 is TGTGCCAGCAGCTTAGGGTTCACTATGAACACTGAAGCTTTCTTT.

About this clone: This sample includes further DNA sequences coding for the same CDR3. The genes are TRBV5-1 and TRBJ1-2, with 9 positions matching TRBD1. CDR1 is SGHRS and CDR2 is YFSETQ in the germline V gene. V was pared by 4 bases and J by 4 bases, with 5 bases of the junction left unmatched. The CDR3 covers 14 residues. The DNA for the CDR3 is TGCGCCAGCAGCAGCCGGGACAGGGTCTATGGCTACACCTTC. It codes for CASSSRDRVYGYTF.

The chain combines TRBV27 with TRBJ2-1, with D maybe TRBD1 (6 bases). Trimming left V 2 bases short and J 0 bases short, with 14 bases between. The CDR3 totals 17 residues. Germline lookup yields CDR1 MNHEY and CDR2 SMNVEV (reference sequence). The CDR3 protein is CASSLGWGQSSYNEQFF. CDR3 coding DNA: TGTGCCAGCAGTTTAGGTTGGGGGCAGAGCTCCTACAATGAGCAGTTCTTC.